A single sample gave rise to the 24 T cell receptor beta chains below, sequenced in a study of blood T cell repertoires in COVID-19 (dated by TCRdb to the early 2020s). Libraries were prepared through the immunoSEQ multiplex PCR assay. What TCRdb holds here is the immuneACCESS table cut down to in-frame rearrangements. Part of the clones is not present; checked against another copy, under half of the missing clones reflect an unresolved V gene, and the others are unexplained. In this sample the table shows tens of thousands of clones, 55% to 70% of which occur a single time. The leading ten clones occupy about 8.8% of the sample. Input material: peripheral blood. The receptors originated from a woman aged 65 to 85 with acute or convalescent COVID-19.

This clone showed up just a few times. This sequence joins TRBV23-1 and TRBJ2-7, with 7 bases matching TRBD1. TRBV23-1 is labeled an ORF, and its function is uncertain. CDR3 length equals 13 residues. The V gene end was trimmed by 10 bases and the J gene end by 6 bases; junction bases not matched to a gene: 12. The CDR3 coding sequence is TGCGCCACCGACCGGGACAGAGGACGCGAGCAGTACTTC. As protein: CATDRDRGREQYF.

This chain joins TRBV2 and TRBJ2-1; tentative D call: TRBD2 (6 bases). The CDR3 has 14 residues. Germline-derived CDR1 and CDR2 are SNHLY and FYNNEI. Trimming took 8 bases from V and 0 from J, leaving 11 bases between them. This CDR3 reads CASARGSSYNEQFF. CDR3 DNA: TGTGCCAGCGCTCGGGGGAGCTCCTACAATGAGCAGTTCTTC.

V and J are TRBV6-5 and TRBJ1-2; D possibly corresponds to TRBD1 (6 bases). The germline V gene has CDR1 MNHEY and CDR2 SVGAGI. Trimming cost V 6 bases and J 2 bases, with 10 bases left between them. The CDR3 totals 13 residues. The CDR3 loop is CASSHTGNYGYTF. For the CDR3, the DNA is TGTGCCAGCAGCCATACAGGGAACTATGGCTACACCTTC.

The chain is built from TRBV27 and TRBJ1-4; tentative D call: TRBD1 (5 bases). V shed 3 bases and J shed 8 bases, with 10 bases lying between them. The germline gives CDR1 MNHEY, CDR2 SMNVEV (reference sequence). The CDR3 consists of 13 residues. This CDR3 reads CASSFGGFEKLFF. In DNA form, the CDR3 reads TGTGCCAGCAGTTTCGGGGGGTTCGAAAAACTGTTTTTT.

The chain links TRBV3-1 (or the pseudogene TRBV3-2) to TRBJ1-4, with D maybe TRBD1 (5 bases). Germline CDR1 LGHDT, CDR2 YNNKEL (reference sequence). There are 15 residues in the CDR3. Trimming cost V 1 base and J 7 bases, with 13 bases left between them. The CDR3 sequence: CASSQARDYFEKLFF. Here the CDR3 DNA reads TGTGCCAGCAGCCAAGCTCGGGACTACTTTGAAAAACTGTTTTTT.

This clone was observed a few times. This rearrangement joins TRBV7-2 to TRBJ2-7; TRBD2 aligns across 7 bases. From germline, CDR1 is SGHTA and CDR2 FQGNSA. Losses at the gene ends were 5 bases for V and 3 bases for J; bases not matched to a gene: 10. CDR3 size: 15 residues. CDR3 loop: CASSPSPGGNYEQYF. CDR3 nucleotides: TGTGCCAGCAGCCCCAGTCCCGGGGGGAACTACGAGCAGTACTTC.

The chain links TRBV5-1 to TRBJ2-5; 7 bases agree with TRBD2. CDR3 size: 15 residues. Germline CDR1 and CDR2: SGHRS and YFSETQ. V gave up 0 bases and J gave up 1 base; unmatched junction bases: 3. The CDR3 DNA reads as TGCGCCAGCAGCTTGGGAGGGAGGGCCCAAGAGACCCAGTACTTC. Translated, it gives CASSLGGRAQETQYF.

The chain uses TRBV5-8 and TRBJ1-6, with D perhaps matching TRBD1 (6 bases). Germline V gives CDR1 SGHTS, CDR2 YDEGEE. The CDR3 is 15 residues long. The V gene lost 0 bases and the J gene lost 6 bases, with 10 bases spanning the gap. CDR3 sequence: CASSLAGQLNSPLHF. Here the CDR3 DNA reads TGTGCCAGCAGCTTGGCCGGACAGCTTAATTCACCCCTCCACTTT. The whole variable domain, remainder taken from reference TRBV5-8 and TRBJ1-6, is EAGVTQSPTHLIKTRGQQATLRCSPISGHTSVYWYQQALGLGLQFLLWYDEGEERNRGNFPPRFSGRQFPNYSSELNVNALELEDSALYLCASSLAGQLNSPLHFGNGTRLTVT.

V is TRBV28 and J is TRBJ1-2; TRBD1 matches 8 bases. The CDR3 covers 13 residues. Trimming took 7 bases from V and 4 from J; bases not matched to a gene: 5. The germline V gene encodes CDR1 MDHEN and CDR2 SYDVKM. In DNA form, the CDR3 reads TGTGCCAGCACGGCTGGACAGGGCTATGGCTACACCTTC. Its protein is CASTAGQGYGYTF.

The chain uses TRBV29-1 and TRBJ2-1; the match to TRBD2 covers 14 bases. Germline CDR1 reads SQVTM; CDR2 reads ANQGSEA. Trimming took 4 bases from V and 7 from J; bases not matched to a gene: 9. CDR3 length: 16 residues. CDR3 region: CSVGGGLAGVVNEQFF. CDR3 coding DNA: TGCAGCGTTGGCGGGGGACTAGCGGGAGTGGTAAATGAGCAGTTCTTC.

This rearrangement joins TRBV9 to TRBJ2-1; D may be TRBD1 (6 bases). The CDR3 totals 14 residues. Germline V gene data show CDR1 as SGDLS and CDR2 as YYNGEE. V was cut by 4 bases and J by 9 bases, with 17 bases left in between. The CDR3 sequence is CASSPGTGWGEQFF. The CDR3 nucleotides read TGTGCCAGCAGCCCTGGTACAGGGTGGGGTGAGCAGTTCTTC.

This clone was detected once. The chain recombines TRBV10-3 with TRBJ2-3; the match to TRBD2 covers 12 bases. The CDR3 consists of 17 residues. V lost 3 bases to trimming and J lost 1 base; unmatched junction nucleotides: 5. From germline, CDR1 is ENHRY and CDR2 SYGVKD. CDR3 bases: TGTGCCATCAGTGACGGGGGACTAGCGGGCGGCACAGATACGCAGTATTTT. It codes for CAISDGGLAGGTDTQYF.

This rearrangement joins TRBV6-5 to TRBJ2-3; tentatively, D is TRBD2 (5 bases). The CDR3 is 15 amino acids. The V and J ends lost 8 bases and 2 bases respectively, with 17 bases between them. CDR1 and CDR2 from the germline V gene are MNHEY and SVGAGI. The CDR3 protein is CASFTWRAPTDTQYF. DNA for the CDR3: TGTGCCAGCTTCACGTGGCGGGCGCCCACAGATACGCAGTATTTT.

The CDR3 region has the DNA TGTGCCATCAGCCCTGGGGGCGACTACGAGCAGTACTTC. As protein: CAISPGGDYEQYF. V is TRBV10-3 and J is TRBJ2-7, with D possibly being TRBD1 (6 bases). V was shortened by 6 bases and J by 3 bases, with 12 bases between the two germline ends. The CDR3 is made up of 13 amino acids. Germline V gene sequence: CDR1 ENHRY, CDR2 SYGVKD.

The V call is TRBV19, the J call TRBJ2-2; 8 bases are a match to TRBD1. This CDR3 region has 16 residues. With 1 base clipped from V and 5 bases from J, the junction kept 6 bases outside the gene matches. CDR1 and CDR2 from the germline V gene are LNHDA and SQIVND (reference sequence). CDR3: CASSIVPDRVTGELFF. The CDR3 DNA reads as TGTGCCAGTAGTATAGTCCCGGACAGGGTGACCGGGGAGCTGTTTTTT.

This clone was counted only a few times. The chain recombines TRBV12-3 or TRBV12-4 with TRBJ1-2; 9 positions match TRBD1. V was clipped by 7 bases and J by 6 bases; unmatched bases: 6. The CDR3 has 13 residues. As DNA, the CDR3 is TGTGCCAGCACCAATACAGGGGGCGATGGCTACACCTTC. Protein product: CASTNTGGDGYTF.

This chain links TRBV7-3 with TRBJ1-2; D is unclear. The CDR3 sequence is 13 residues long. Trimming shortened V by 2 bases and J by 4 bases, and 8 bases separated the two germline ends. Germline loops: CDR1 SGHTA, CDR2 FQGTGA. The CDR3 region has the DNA TGTGCCAGCAGCTTAGATCCCAGCTATGGCTACACCTTC. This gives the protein CASSLDPSYGYTF.

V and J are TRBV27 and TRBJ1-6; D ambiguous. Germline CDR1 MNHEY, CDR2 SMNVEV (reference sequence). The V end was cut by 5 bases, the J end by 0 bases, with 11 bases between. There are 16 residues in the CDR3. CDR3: CASSPSVSSYNSPLHF. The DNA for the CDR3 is TGTGCCAGCAGTCCGTCTGTCAGCTCCTATAATTCACCCCTCCACTTT.

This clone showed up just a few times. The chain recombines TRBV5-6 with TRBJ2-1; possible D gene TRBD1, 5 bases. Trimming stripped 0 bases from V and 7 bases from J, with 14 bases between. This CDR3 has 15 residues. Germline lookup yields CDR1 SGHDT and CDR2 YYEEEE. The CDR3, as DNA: TGTGCCAGCAGCTTGGATTCATCAGGGTGGAATGAGCAGTTCTTC. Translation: CASSLDSSGWNEQFF.

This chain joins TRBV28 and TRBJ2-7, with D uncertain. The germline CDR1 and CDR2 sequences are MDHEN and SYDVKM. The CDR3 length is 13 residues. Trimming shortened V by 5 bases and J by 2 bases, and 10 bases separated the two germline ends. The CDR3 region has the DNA TGTGCCAGCAGTGAACACGGAGCCTACGAGCAGTACTTC. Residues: CASSEHGAYEQYF.

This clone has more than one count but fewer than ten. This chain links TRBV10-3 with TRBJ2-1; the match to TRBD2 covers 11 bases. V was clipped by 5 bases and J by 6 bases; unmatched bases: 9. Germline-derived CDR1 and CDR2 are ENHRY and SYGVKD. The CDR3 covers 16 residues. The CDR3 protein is CAISKNPGTSGNEQFF. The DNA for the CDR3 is TGTGCCATCAGTAAAAACCCCGGGACTAGCGGCAATGAGCAGTTCTTC.

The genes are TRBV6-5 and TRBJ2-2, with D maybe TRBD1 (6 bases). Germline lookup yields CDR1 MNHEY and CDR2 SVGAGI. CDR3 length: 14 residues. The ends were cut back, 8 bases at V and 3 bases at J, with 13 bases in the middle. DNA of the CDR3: TGTGCCAGCCGACAGGACCCCGACACCGGGGAGCTGTTTTTT. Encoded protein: CASRQDPDTGELFF.

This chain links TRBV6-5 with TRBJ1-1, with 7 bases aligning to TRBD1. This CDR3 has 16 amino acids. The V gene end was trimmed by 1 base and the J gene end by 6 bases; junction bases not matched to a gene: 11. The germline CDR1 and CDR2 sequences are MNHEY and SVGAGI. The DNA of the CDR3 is TGTGCCAGCAGTTACTTTCTCGGCAGGGGGTTGGCTGAAGCTTTCTTT. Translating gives CASSYFLGRGLAEAFF.

The DNA for the CDR3 is TGCGCCAGCAGCTTTGACAGGGCCGACATTCAGTACTTC. Encoded protein: CASSFDRADIQYF. The rearrangement uses TRBV5-1 and TRBJ2-4, with 7 bases aligning to TRBD1. The CDR3 loop spans 13 amino acids. Germline trimming cut 2 bases from V and 8 bases from J; bases unmatched to any gene: 4. Germline V lookup: CDR1 SGHRS, CDR2 YFSETQ.